What follows are 25 T cell receptor beta chains derived from one specimen sequenced in a study of early T cells in non-severe SARS-CoV-2 infection. Each CDR3 protein gets one entry after TCRdb re-called the 5' RACE reads with MiXCR. There are tens of thousands of distinct CDR3 sequences in the sample; 10% to 15% occur only once, and 15% to 17% lies in the top ten. The material was whole blood, obtained at baseline. The source of these receptors is an adult who was a healthcare worker with PCR-confirmed SARS-CoV-2 infection or an uninfected control (not recorded which). The donor label of this sample is uncertain.

This clonotype showed up just a few times. The chain combines TRBV25-1 with TRBJ2-1, with D tentatively TRBD1 (5 bases). The V end lost 0 bases, the J end lost 7 bases, and 13 bases lay between the germline ends. Germline lookup yields CDR1 MGHDK and CDR2 SYGVNS. The CDR3 runs 15 residues. The CDR3 region is CASSEYQQEGNEQFF. As DNA, the CDR3 is TGTGCCAGCAGTGAATATCAACAGGAAGGGAATGAGCAGTTCTTC.

This rearrangement joins TRBV20-1 to TRBJ2-7; 11 nucleotides align to TRBD2. CDR1 is DFQATT, CDR2 SNEGSKA, per germline (reference sequence). The CDR3 is 16 residues long. The V and J ends lost 3 bases and 4 bases, in that order; junction bases with no gene match: 11. The CDR3 bases are TGCAGTGCTAGTCGTGGGGCCCTAGCGGGGGGTTACGAGCAGTACTTC. Protein product: CSASRGALAGGYEQYF.

This clonotype was seen a handful of times. The chain combines TRBV12-3 or TRBV12-4 with TRBJ1-6; a possible D gene is TRBD1 (6 bases). V gave up 5 bases and J gave up 7 bases, with 12 bases separating them. CDR3 length equals 14 residues. The CDR3 bases are TGTGCCAGCAGTGCGACAGGAGGGAATTCACCCCTCCACTTT. This encodes CASSATGGNSPLHF.

The V gene is TRBV7-7, the J gene TRBJ2-5; D perhaps matches TRBD2 (7 bases). CDR1 is SSHAT and CDR2 is FNYEAQ in the germline V gene (reference sequence). The V gene lost 5 bases and the J gene lost 2 bases, with 9 bases spanning the gap. The CDR3 totals 13 residues. CDR3 DNA: TGTGCCAGCAGCCGGGGGGCTCAAGAGACCCAGTACTTC. Protein sequence: CASSRGAQETQYF.

The chain carries TRBV29-1 and TRBJ1-1; no clear D. Trimming shortened V by 4 bases and J by 1 base, and 10 bases separated the two germline ends. This CDR3 has 13 residues. CDR1 and CDR2 (germline): SQVTM, ANQGSEA. DNA for the CDR3: TGCAGCGTTGGAGGGCCGGGGAACACTGAAGCTTTCTTT. It is translated as CSVGGPGNTEAFF.

This clonotype was recorded at least ten times. The chain is built from TRBV9 and TRBJ1-1, with D possibly being TRBD1 (5 bases). V lost 2 bases, J lost 5 bases, and 10 bases lay in between. The CDR3 spans 13 residues. Germline V gene lookup returns CDR1 SGDLS and CDR2 YYNGEE. The CDR3 nucleotides are TGTGCCAGCAGCGTGGAGGGGTATACTGAAGCTTTCTTT. Translating gives CASSVEGYTEAFF.

Remarks on this clonotype: A much larger clone differs by one base, so this may be a read error. This chain links TRBV5-1 with TRBJ2-1; D ambiguous. Germline CDR1 SGHRS, CDR2 YFSETQ. The CDR3 totals 16 residues. The CDR3 nucleotides read TGCGCCAGCAGCTTGTTGGGGTCAAGCTCCTACAATGAGCAGTCCTTC. It specifies CASSLLGSSSYNEQSF.

This clonotype appeared a few times. The chain has TRBV20-1 and TRBJ2-2; TRBD2 might be the D (5 bases). CDR1 and CDR2 from the germline V gene are DFQATT and SNEGSKA (reference sequence). Trimming left V 4 bases short and J 1 base short, with 10 bases between. The CDR3 totals 14 residues. CDR3 coding DNA: TGCAGTGCTACCCCCAGCGGGAACACCGGGGAGCTGTTTTTT. This encodes CSATPSGNTGELFF.

The CDR3 DNA reads TGTGCCAGCAGCCCCAACCTGGCTAGCGGGAGCTACGAGCAGTACTTC. Protein product: CASSPNLASGSYEQYF. This chain joins TRBV11-2 and TRBJ2-7, with 10 positions matching TRBD2. V lost 5 bases and J lost 3; bases outside the gene matches: 10. The CDR3 sequence is 16 residues long. CDR1 SGHAT and CDR2 FQNNGV come from the germline V gene.

This sequence joins TRBV9 and TRBJ2-1, with 10 positions matching TRBD2. The CDR3 loop spans 15 amino acids. Per germline, CDR1 SGDLS and CDR2 YYNGEE. Trimming cost V 0 bases and J 6 bases; bases outside gene matches: 3. This chain's CDR3 is CASSVVTSGTNEQFF. In DNA, the CDR3 is TGTGCCAGCAGCGTAGTAACTAGCGGGACCAATGAGCAGTTCTTC.

J is TRBJ1-1 and V is TRBV7-9; D possibly corresponds to TRBD1 (5 bases). Germline CDR1 is SEHNR and CDR2 is FQNEAQ (reference sequence). Trimming shortened V by 5 bases and J by 4 bases, and 14 bases separated the two germline ends. There are 14 residues in the CDR3. The CDR3, as DNA: TGTGCCAGCAGCCTAAACACGGGGGGCACTGAAGCTTTCTTT. It translates to CASSLNTGGTEAFF. Full variable domain (outside the CDR3, taken from reference TRBV7-9 and TRBJ1-1): DTGVSQNPRHKITKRGQNVTFRCDPISEHNRLYWYRQTLGQGPEFLTYFQNEAQLEKSRLLSDRFSAERPKGSFSTLEIQRTEQGDSAMYLCASSLNTGGTEAFFGQGTRLTVV.

The chain couples TRBV3-1 to TRBJ1-1; D ambiguous. CDR3 length: 14 residues. The V and J ends lost 2 bases and 0 bases respectively, with 7 bases between them. The V gene's germline CDR1 is LGHDT and CDR2 YNNKEL (reference sequence). The CDR3 region has the DNA TGTGCCAGCAGCCAATTCATGCTGAACACTGAAGCTTTCTTT. It encodes CASSQFMLNTEAFF.

The rearrangement links TRBV7-6 to TRBJ2-2; maybe TRBD1 (5 bases). This CDR3 contains 13 residues. The germline V gene encodes CDR1 SGHVS and CDR2 FNYEAQ. With 4 bases removed from V and 6 bases from J, the gap between germline ends came to 9 bases. The DNA of the CDR3 is TGTGCCAGCAGCTCGTTGGGGCCCGGGGAGCTGTTTTTT. Its translation: CASSSLGPGELFF.

This clonotype has only a few counts. CDR3 DNA: TGCAGCGTTCTTCTGAGCGTGGGGGCCAAAAACATTCAGTACTTC. Its translation: CSVLLSVGAKNIQYF. The chain carries TRBV29-1 and TRBJ2-4; D is unresolved. Trimming took off 5 bases at V and 1 base at J, with 15 bases between the two ends. The CDR3 runs to 15 residues. The germline V gene encodes CDR1 SQVTM and CDR2 ANQGSEA.

The rearrangement uses TRBV5-1 and TRBJ1-5, with no clear D. This CDR3 is built from 14 residues. Trimming cost V 4 bases and J 0 bases, with 8 bases left between them. Per germline, CDR1 SGHRS and CDR2 YFSETQ. The CDR3 nucleotides are TGCGCCAGCAGCGTGGGGAGTAGCAATCAGCCCCAGCATTTT. Its translation is CASSVGSSNQPQHF.

This clonotype was recorded at least ten times. The chain recombines TRBV7-2 with TRBJ2-1; 9 nucleotides line up with TRBD1. This CDR3 comprises 15 residues. From germline, CDR1 is SGHTA and CDR2 FQGNSA. V gave up 5 bases and J gave up 3 bases; unmatched junction bases: 5. The CDR3 DNA follows: TGTGCCAGCAGCCAACAGGGGGCCGACTACAATGAGCAGTTCTTC. It encodes CASSQQGADYNEQFF.

This clonotype was recorded many times. The chain links TRBV28 to TRBJ2-7; D is perhaps TRBD2 (6 bases). V was clipped by 1 base and J by 0 bases, with 7 bases between them. This CDR3 comprises 14 residues. Germline CDR1 MDHEN, CDR2 SYDVKM. In DNA form, the CDR3 reads TGTGCCAGCAGTTTATTCGGGGGCTCCTACGAGCAGTACTTC. Translated, it gives CASSLFGGSYEQYF.

This clonotype was seen repeatedly, ten times or more. The junction differs from germline at one of its ends, possibly a read error. The chain has TRBV19 and TRBJ1-1; D not resolved. The CDR3 consists of 12 residues. Germline CDR1 is LNHDA and CDR2 is SQIVND (reference sequence). The CDR3 nucleotides are TGTGCCAGTACCAACATGAAAACTGAAGCTTTCTTT. Translating it yields CASTNMKTEAFF.

This sequence joins TRBV9 and TRBJ1-2; D call uncertain. Trimming took off 3 bases at V and 7 bases at J, with 7 bases between the two ends. The germline V gene has CDR1 SGDLS and CDR2 YYNGEE. This CDR3 is 11 amino acids long. CDR3 in amino acids: CASSGPFGYTF. CDR3 in DNA: TGTGCCAGCAGCGGTCCCTTTGGCTACACCTTC.

CDR3 DNA: TGTGCCAGCAGTTATGGCAGGGGGCGCGTAGGCGAGACCCAGTACTTC. Its protein is CASSYGRGRVGETQYF. The V call is TRBV6-2 or TRBV6-3, the J call TRBJ2-5; the match to TRBD1 covers 8 bases. The CDR3 is made up of 16 amino acids. The V gene's germline CDR1 is MNHEY and CDR2 SVGEGT. V was clipped by 3 bases and J by 5 bases; unmatched bases: 11.

The chain employs TRBV7-6 and TRBJ1-1, with D perhaps matching TRBD1 (5 bases). The CDR3 contains 14 residues. The V gene lost 2 bases and the J gene lost 4 bases, with 11 bases spanning the gap. Germline CDR1 is SGHVS and CDR2 is FNYEAQ. The CDR3 sequence: CASSLQGVGTEAFF. In DNA form, the CDR3 reads TGTGCCAGCAGCTTACAGGGCGTAGGCACTGAAGCTTTCTTT.

This clonotype was counted many times. V usage is TRBV5-8 and J usage is TRBJ1-5; D not certain. Germline V lookup: CDR1 SGHTS, CDR2 YDEGEE. CDR3 length: 14 amino acids. The V end lost 3 bases, the J end lost 4 bases, and 11 bases lay between the germline ends. CDR3 bases: TGTGCCAGCAGCTCCGGGTGGCAGAATCAGCCCCAGCATTTT. It yields the protein CASSSGWQNQPQHF.

This clonotype was recorded at least ten times. The rearrangement links TRBV4-3 to TRBJ1-4; 10 bases are shared with TRBD1. This CDR3 contains 16 residues. With V trimmed by 0 bases and J by 8 bases, 6 bases remained unmatched. The V gene's germline CDR1 is LGHNA and CDR2 YSLEER. Written as DNA, the CDR3 is TGCGCCAGCAGCCAAGATTACGACAGGGGGCTGGAAAAACTGTTTTTT. Protein sequence: CASSQDYDRGLEKLFF.

This clonotype was seen only a few times. The CDR3 coding sequence is TGTGCCAGCAGCGGACGGACTAGCGTCGGTGAGCAGTTCTTC. Its protein is CASSGRTSVGEQFF. The chain links TRBV9 to TRBJ2-1, with 9 bases that match TRBD2. After removal of 3 bases from V and 9 bases from J, the junction contained 7 bases not matched to a gene. Germline values: CDR1 SGDLS, CDR2 YYNGEE. This CDR3 contains 14 residues.

This clonotype was counted ten times or more. V and J are TRBV18 and TRBJ1-2; 10 bases fit TRBD1. CDR3 length equals 14 residues. Germline-derived CDR1 and CDR2 are KGHSH and LQKENI. Trimming cost V 3 bases and J 6 bases; bases outside gene matches: 4. CDR3 in amino acids: CASSPAGQGNGYTF. The CDR3 nucleotides read TGTGCCAGCTCACCCGCGGGACAGGGGAATGGCTACACCTTC.